A single sample is the source of the 6 T cell receptor beta chains below, sequenced in a study of Graves' ophthalmopathy and Graves' hyperthyroidism. The sequenced template was RNA, covering the TCR beta CDR3 region. The first-round RT-PCR employed HTBI primers together with the Qiagen OneStep RT-PCR kit. A multiplex PCR was then performed as the second round. TCRdb reprocessed the multiplex PCR reads via MiXCR and lists one record per CDR3 protein. Here the sample spans around 1.1 million distinct CDR3 sequences, about 35% being singletons. Material for sequencing was peripheral blood or thyroid tissue (not recorded which). These receptors all stem from an adult man with Graves' hyperthyroidism.

The chain couples TRBV2 to TRBJ1-2; D not resolved. From germline, CDR1 is SNHLY and CDR2 FYNNEI. The germline V and J ends were trimmed by 6 bases and 5 bases, with 10 bases remaining between them. The CDR3 totals 12 residues. This CDR3 reads CASREGSYGYTF. The CDR3 bases are TGTGCCAGCAGAGAGGGCAGTTATGGCTACACCTTC. Filled out from reference TRBV2 and TRBJ1-2, the complete variable domain reads EPEVTQTPSHQVTQMGQEVILRCVPISNHLYFYWYRQILGQKVEFLVSFYNNEISEKSEIFDDQFSVERPDGSNFTLKIRSTKLEDSAMYFCASREGSYGYTFGSGTRLTVV.

The J gene is TRBJ2-7, the V gene TRBV12-3 or TRBV12-4; possible D gene TRBD2, 7 bases. The CDR3 runs 14 residues. The ends were cut back, 6 bases at V and 4 bases at J, with 16 bases in the middle. CDR3 DNA: TGTGCCAGCAGACAGGGACAAGCGGGATACGAGCAGTACTTC. Translation gives CASRQGQAGYEQYF.

The chain joins TRBV25-1 to TRBJ1-2, with 7 positions matching TRBD1. The CDR3 extends over 14 amino acids. Trimming cost V 3 bases and J 6 bases; bases outside gene matches: 7. Germline V CDR1 and CDR2: MGHDK, SYGVNS. This CDR3 is CASSERGLFNGYTF. CDR3 sequence (DNA): TGTGCCAGCAGTGAGAGGGGGCTCTTTAATGGCTACACCTTC.

This rearrangement joins TRBV14 to TRBJ2-5; D remains ambiguous. Germline values: CDR1 SGHDN, CDR2 FVKESK. The ends were cut back, 1 base at V and 5 bases at J, with 8 bases in the middle. The CDR3 is made up of 13 amino acids. CDR3 in DNA: TGTGCCAGCAGCCAAGTTCTGCAGGAGACCCAGTACTTC. This codes for CASSQVLQETQYF.

The chain links TRBV10-3 to TRBJ2-3; no firm D call. The CDR3 covers 13 residues. V lost 8 bases and J 2 bases, leaving 11 bases between the germline ends. Germline assignment: CDR1 ENHRY and CDR2 SYGVKD. In DNA, the CDR3 is TGTGCCATCGTGAACGGCCTCACAGATACGCAGTATTTT. It is translated as CAIVNGLTDTQYF.

This sequence joins TRBV29-1 and TRBJ1-1; 10 bases are a match to TRBD1. The length of the CDR3 is 14 residues. In germline, CDR1 is SQVTM, CDR2 ANQGSEA. The ends lost 6 bases at V and 2 bases at J; junction bases unmatched: 6. CDR3 coding DNA: TGCAGCGTGGATAAGACAGGGGGCAACACTGAAGCTTTCTTT. It codes for CSVDKTGGNTEAFF.